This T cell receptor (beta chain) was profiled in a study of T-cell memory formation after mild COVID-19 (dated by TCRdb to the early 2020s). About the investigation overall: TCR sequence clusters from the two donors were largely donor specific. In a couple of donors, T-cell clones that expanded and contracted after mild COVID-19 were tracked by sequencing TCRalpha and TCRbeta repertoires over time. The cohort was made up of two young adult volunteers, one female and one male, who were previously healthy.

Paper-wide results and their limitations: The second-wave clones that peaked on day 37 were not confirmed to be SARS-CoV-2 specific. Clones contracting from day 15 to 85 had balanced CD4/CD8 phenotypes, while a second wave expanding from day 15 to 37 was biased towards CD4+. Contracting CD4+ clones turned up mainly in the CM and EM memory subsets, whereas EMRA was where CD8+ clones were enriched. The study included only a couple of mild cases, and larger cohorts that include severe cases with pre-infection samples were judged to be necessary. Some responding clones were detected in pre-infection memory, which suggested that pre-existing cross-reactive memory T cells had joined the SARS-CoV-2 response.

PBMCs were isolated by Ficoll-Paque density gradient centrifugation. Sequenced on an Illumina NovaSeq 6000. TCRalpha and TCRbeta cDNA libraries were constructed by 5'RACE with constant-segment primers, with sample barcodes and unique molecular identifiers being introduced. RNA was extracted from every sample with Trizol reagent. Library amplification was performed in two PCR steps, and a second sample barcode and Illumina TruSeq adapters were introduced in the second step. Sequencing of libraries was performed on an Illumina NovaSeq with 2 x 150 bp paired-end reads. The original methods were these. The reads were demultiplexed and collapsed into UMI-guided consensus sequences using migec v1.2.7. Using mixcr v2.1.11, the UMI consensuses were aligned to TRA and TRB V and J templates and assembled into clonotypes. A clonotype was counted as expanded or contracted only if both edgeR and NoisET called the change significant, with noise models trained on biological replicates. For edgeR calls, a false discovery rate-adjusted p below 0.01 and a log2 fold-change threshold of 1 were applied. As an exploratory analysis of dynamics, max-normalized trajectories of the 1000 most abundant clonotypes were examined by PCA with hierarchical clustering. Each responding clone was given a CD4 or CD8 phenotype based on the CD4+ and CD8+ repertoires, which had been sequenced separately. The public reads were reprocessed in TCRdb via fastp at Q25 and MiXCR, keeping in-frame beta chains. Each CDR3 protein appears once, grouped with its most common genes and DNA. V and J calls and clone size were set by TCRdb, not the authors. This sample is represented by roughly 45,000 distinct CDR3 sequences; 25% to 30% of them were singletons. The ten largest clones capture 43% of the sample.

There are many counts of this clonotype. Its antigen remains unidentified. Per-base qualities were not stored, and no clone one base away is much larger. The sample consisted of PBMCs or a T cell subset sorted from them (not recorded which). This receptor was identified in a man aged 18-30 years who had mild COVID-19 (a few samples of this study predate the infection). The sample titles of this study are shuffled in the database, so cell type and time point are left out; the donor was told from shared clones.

At the DNA level, the sequence is TGTGCCAGCAGCTTCGGGAGTCGGACAGATACGCAGTATTTT. It specifies CASSFGSRTDTQYF. Recombination joined TRBV5-6 with TRBJ2-3; TRBD2 is possibly the D segment (6 matching bases). The CDR1 and CDR2 encoded by the germline V gene are SGHDT and YYEEEE. Spanning cysteine to phenylalanine, the CDR3 consists of 14 amino acids. Only the CDR3 part of the read is kept: 42 bases, read in frame from the first base. V and J are truncated by 2 bases and 3 bases respectively, leaving an intervening sequence of 10 bases.